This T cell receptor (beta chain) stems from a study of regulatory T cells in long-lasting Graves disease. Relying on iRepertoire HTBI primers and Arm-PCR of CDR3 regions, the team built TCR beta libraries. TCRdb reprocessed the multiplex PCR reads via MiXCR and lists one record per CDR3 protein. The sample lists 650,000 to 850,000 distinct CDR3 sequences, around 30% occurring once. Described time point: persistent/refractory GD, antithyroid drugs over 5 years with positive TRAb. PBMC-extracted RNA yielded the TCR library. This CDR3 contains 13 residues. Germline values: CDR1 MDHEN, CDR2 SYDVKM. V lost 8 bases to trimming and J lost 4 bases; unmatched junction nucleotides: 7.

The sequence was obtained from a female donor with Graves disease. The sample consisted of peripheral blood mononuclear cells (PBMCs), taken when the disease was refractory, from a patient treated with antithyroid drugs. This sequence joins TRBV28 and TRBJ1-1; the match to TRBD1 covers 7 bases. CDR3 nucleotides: TGTGCCAGCGGGACAGCCCCAGGCACTGAAGCTTTCTTT. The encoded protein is CASGTAPGTEAFF.